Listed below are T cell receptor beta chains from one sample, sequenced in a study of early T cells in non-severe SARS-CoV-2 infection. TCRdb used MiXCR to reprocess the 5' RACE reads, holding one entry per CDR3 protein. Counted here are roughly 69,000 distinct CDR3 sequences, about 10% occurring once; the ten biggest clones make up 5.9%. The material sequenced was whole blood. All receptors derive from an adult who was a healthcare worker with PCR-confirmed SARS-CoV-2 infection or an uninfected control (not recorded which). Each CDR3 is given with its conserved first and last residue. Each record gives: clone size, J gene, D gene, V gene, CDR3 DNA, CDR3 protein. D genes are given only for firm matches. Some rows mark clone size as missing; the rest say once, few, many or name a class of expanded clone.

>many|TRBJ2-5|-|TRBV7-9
TGTGCCAGCAGCTACAACGAAAGGGAGACCCAGTACTTC
CASSYNERETQYF
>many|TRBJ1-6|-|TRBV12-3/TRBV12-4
TGTGCCAGCAGTTTGACAGGCTCTGATTCACCCCTCCACTTT
CASSLTGSDSPLHF
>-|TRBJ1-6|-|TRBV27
TGTGCCAGCAGTTTCCGGCAGTATAATTCACCCCTCCACTTT
CASSFRQYNSPLHF
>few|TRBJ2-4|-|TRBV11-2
TGTGCCAGCAGCACCCAGGAGGGAGTAAACATTCAGTACTTC
CASSTQEGVNIQYF
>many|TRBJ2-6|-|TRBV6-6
TGTGCCAGCAGTTTACCCCGCAGTGGGGCCAACGTCCTGACTTTC
CASSLPRSGANVLTF
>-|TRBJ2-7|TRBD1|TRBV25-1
TGTGCCAGCAGTTATGGGACAGGTCTCCTCGAGCAGTACTTC
CASSYGTGLLEQYF
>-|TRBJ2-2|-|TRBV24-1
TGTGCCACCAGTTCGACTGGCACGAACACCGGGGAGCTGTTTTTT
CATSSTGTNTGELFF
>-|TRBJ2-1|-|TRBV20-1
TGCAGTGCTAGCGACGGGGGCCATGAGCAGTTCTTC
CSASDGGHEQFF
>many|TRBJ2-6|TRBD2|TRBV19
TGTGCCAGTACCTCCCCGGGGGGTGAAGCTGGGGCCAACGTCCTGACTTTC
CASTSPGGEAGANVLTF
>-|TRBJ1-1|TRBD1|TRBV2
TGTGCCAGCAGTGAAAGAGGGGACAGGGAAGCTTTCTTT
CASSERGDREAFF
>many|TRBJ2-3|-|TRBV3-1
TGTGCCAGCAGCCAAGACACCCAGAGACCGCAGTATTTT
CASSQDTQRPQYF
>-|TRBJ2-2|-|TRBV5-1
TGCGCCAGCAGCTTGGCCTGGGGCACCGGGGAGCTGTTTTTT
CASSLAWGTGELFF
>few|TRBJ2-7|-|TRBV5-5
TGTGCCAGCAGCTTGGAAGGAGGTCGGTGGGAGCAGTACTTC
CASSLEGGRWEQYF
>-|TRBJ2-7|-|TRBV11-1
TGTGCCAGCAGCTTAGAAGGACGCCTCGCCGGGCAGTACTTC
CASSLEGRLAGQYF
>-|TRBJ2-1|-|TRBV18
TGTGCCAGCTCACCTGAGAATTTGATACAGGGTAGCAATGAGCAGTTCTTC
CASSPENLIQGSNEQFF
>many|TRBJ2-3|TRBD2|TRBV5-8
TGTGCCAGCAGCTTGGTTTTAACTATGCGGGGGGGAACAGATACGCAGTATTTT
CASSLVLTMRGGTDTQYF
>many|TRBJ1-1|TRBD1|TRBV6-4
TGTGCCAGCAGTGTTGACAGGGCGAACACTGAAGCTTTCTTT
CASSVDRANTEAFF
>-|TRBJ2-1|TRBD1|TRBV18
TGTGCCAGCTCAACCGGGACAGGGGACTACAATGAGCAGTTCTTC
CASSTGTGDYNEQFF
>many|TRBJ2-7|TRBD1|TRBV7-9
TGTGCCAGCAGCTTAGAGTTCGCAGGGGGAAACGAGCAGTACTTC
CASSLEFAGGNEQYF
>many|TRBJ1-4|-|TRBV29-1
TGCAGCGTTGGAGAAGGGGGGGATGAAAAACTGTTTTTT
CSVGEGGDEKLFF
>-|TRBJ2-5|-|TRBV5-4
TGTGCCAGCAGCCAACCACTTGGGGAGACCCAGTACTTC
CASSQPLGETQYF
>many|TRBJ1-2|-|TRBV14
TGTGCCAGCAGCCAGAACAGGGAATTCGGCTACACCTTC
CASSQNREFGYTF
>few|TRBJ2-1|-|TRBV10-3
TGTGCCATCAGCGGATCGACAGGTGACAATGAGCAGTTCTTC
CAISGSTGDNEQFF
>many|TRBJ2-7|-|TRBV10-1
TGCGCCAGCAGTGCCGGAATGGCCTACGAGCAGTACTTC
CASSAGMAYEQYF
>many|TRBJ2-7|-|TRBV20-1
TGCAGTGCTAGCAAGCGGAGTACTTACGAGCAGTACTTC
CSASKRSTYEQYF
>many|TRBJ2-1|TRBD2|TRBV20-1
TGCAGTGCTAGAGAACTAGCGGGGACCTACAATGAGCAGTTCTTC
CSARELAGTYNEQFF
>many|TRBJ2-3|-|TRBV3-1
TGTGCCAGCAGCCCCAGAAGGGGTACGCAGTATTTT
CASSPRRGTQYF
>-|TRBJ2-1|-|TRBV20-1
TGCAGCTGGGTCGGGAACGGCGACAATGAGCAGTTCTTC
CSWVGNGDNEQFF
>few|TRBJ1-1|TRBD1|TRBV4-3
TGCGCCAGCAGCCAGTCAACAGGGGCCACTGAAGCTTTCTTT
CASSQSTGATEAFF
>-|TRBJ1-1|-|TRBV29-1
TGCAGCGTTACAGGGACCGGGCACACTGAAGCTTTCTTT
CSVTGTGHTEAFF
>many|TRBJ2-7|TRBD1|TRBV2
TGTGCCAGCAGTGAACAGACAGGGAGTAGCGAGCAGTACTTC
CASSEQTGSSEQYF
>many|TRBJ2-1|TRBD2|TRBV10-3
TGTGCCAGCACGAAGGGACTAGACAATGAGCAGTTCTTC
CASTKGLDNEQFF
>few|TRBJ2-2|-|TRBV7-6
TGTGCCAGCAGCTTAGAAGAGTCTAGCCGGTCCGGGGAGCTGTTTTTT
CASSLEESSRSGELFF
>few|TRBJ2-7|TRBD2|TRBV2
TGTGCCAGCACCTTAATAGCGGGAGGGTACGAGCAGTACTTC
CASTLIAGGYEQYF
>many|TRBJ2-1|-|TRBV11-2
TGTGCCAGCAGCTTAGGATGGCGCAGCTCCTACAATGAGCAGTTCTTC
CASSLGWRSSYNEQFF
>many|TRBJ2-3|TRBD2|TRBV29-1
TGCAGCTTTCGGGGGGTAGGAGATACGCAGTATTTT
CSFRGVGDTQYF
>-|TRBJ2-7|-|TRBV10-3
TGTGCCATCAGGCCCGGCGGCAGAAGCTACGAGCAGTACTTC
CAIRPGGRSYEQYF
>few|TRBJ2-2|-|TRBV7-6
TGTGCCAGCAGCCCTTCTTGGACGCACCTATTAGGGACCGGGGAGCTGTTTTTT
CASSPSWTHLLGTGELFF
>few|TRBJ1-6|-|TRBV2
TGTGCCACCTTGCTGGCGCCTAGCTCCTATAATTCACCCCTCCACTTT
CATLLAPSSYNSPLHF
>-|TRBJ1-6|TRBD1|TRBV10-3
TGTGCCATCAGCACCGGACAGGGGAGGTATAATTCACCCCTCCACTTT
CAISTGQGRYNSPLHF
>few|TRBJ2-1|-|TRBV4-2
TGTGCCAGCAGCCCGCAGGGCAATGAGCAGTTCTTC
CASSPQGNEQFF
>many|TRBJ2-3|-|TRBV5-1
TGCGCCAGCAGCTCAGCCACAGGACTGCGCACTAGCACAGATACGCAGTATTTT
CASSSATGLRTSTDTQYF
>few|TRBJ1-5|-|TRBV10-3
TGTGCCATCAGTGATGCCCAGGTCAGTCAGCCCCAGCATTTT
CAISDAQVSQPQHF